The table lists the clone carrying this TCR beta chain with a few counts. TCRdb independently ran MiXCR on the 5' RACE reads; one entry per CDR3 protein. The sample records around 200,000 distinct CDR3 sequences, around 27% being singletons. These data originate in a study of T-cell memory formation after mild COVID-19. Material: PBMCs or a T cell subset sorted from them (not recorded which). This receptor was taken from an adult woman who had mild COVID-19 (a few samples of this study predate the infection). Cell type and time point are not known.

CDR3 nucleotides: TGCAGTGCTAACCGGGAGGGGCCTTATTACGAGCAGTACTTC. It translates to CSANREGPYYEQYF. The chain carries TRBV20-1 and TRBJ2-7, with 8 positions matching TRBD2. The CDR3 loop spans 14 amino acids. Unmatched junction bases numbered 9, after V lost 4 bases and J lost 4 bases. Per germline, CDR1 DFQATT and CDR2 SNEGSKA (reference sequence).